These 20 T cell receptor beta chains came from one sample sequenced in a study of CD8 T cells in Susac syndrome. RNA amounts of roughly 0.45 to 1 ug underwent reverse transcription with random hexamers. TCRdb reanalysed the immunoSEQ multiplex PCR reads using MiXCR and keeps one entry per CDR3 protein. Of about 140,000 distinct CDR3 sequences in the sample, approximately 95% were seen once. The sample comprised CD8+ T cells from PBMCs. Receptors originate from a human donor in good health.

The V and J genes are TRBV7-9 and TRBJ2-7; unclear D gene. CDR3 length: 13 residues. V was shortened by 7 bases and J by 6 bases, with 16 bases between the two germline ends. Germline lookup yields CDR1 SEHNR and CDR2 FQNEAQ (reference sequence). CDR3 protein: CASTAILGSEQYF. Here the CDR3 DNA reads TGTGCCAGCACCGCCATCTTAGGAAGCGAGCAGTACTTC. The full variable domain, in which reference TRBV7-9 and TRBJ2-7 provide the parts outside the CDR3, is DTGVSQNPRHKITKRGQNVTFRCDPISEHNRLYWYRQTLGQGPEFLTYFQNEAQLEKSRLLSDRFSAERPKGSFSTLEIQRTEQGDSAMYLCASTAILGSEQYFGPGTRLTVT.

The V and J genes are TRBV4-1 and TRBJ2-7; D remains unclear. Deletions cut 0 bases from V and 3 bases from J, with 9 bases between. The CDR3 extends over 14 amino acids. Per the germline V gene, CDR1 is MGHRA and CDR2 is YSYEKL. The CDR3 spells CASSQDKMSYEQYF. In nucleotides, the CDR3 is TGCGCCAGCAGCCAAGATAAAATGAGCTACGAGCAGTACTTC.

The chain combines TRBV20-1 with TRBJ2-1; tentatively, D is TRBD2 (6 bases). Trimming removed 8 bases from V and 3 bases from J, with 14 bases in between. Germline CDR1 is DFQATT and CDR2 is SNEGSKA (reference sequence). CDR3 length: 13 residues. This CDR3 reads CSILAPLYNEQFF. CDR3 DNA sequence: TGCAGTATACTAGCCCCTCTCTACAATGAGCAGTTCTTC.

This clonotype has only one observation. The chain is built from TRBV24-1 and TRBJ1-5, with D unclear. CDR1 and CDR2 from the germline V gene are KGHDR and SFDVKD. Trimming pared 5 bases from V and 4 bases from J, leaving 8 bases between. CDR3 size: 13 residues. CDR3 coding DNA: TGTGCCACCAGTGGGGATCTTAATCAGCCCCAGCATTTT. This sequence encodes CATSGDLNQPQHF.

The V call is TRBV7-3, the J call TRBJ2-4, with D possibly called TRBD1 or TRBD2 (5 bases each). The CDR3 is 15 amino acids. V was clipped by 5 bases and J by 5 bases, with 16 bases between them. From germline, CDR1 is SGHTA and CDR2 FQGTGA. The CDR3 protein is CASSRDQYGENIQYF. Written as DNA, the CDR3 is TGTGCCAGCAGCCGGGACCAATACGGCGAAAACATTCAGTACTTC.

This chain links TRBV7-9 with TRBJ2-1, with 11 bases lining up with TRBD2. Germline V gives CDR1 SEHNR, CDR2 FQNEAQ (reference sequence). V was clipped by 6 bases and J by 6 bases; unmatched bases: 16. The CDR3 is 18 amino acids. CDR3: CASRIRPELAGELNEQFF. The CDR3 DNA reads TGTGCCAGCAGAATCCGTCCGGAACTAGCGGGAGAACTCAATGAGCAGTTCTTC.

In its sample, this clonotype was seen once. The chain carries TRBV7-9 and TRBJ2-1; possible D gene TRBD2, 5 bases. This CDR3 has 13 amino acids. V was trimmed by 5 bases and J by 5 bases, leaving 10 bases between them. CDR1 and CDR2 from the germline V gene are SEHNR and FQNEAQ (reference sequence). The CDR3 DNA sequence: TGTGCCAGCAGCCCTGGACTTAACAATGAGCAGTTCTTC. It encodes CASSPGLNNEQFF.

The chain couples TRBV27 to TRBJ2-7; 7 nucleotides match TRBD1. Germline V CDR1 and CDR2: MNHEY, SMNVEV (reference sequence). CDR3 length equals 14 residues. V shed 2 bases and J 2 bases; nucleotides not matched to a gene: 3. CDR3: CASSLRQGAYEQYF. The CDR3, as DNA: TGTGCCAGCAGTTTACGTCAGGGGGCCTACGAGCAGTACTTC.

J is TRBJ1-1 and V is TRBV5-1, with TRBD1 matching over 10 bases. The trim removed 2 bases at V and 5 bases at J, leaving 3 bases unmatched. Per the germline V gene, CDR1 is SGHRS and CDR2 is YFSETQ. This CDR3 comprises 14 residues. DNA of the CDR3: TGCGCCAGCAGCTTCGACAGGGGGCGTACTGAAGCTTTCTTT. This translates into CASSFDRGRTEAFF.

The chain joins TRBV20-1 to TRBJ2-5; D might be TRBD1 (6 bases). The CDR3 sequence is 14 residues long. The V gene's germline CDR1 is DFQATT and CDR2 SNEGSKA (reference sequence). Trimming cost V 0 bases and J 4 bases, with 12 bases left between them. CDR3 sequence (DNA): TGCAGTGCTAGAGAGAACAGGGTCCCAGAGACCCAGTACTTC. Translation: CSARENRVPETQYF.

This clonotype was seen a few times. V gene TRBV15 combines with J gene TRBJ2-3; D is unclear. The germline CDR1 and CDR2 sequences are LNHNV and YYDKDF (reference sequence). CDR3 length equals 14 residues. V lost 0 bases and J lost 0, with 4 bases in between. CDR3 amino acids: CATSREESTDTQYF. CDR3 coding DNA: TGTGCCACCAGCAGAGAGGAAAGCACAGATACGCAGTATTTT.

The rearrangement joins TRBV27 to TRBJ1-2, with D possibly matching TRBD1 (5 bases). This CDR3 is built from 13 residues. The germline V and J ends were trimmed by 3 bases and 2 bases, with 7 bases remaining between them. The germline V gene encodes CDR1 MNHEY and CDR2 SMNVEV (reference sequence). This CDR3 reads CASSFGTNYGYTF. Here the CDR3 DNA reads TGTGCCAGCAGTTTCGGGACCAACTATGGCTACACCTTC.

The sample holds a few counts of this clonotype. The J gene is TRBJ2-1, the V gene TRBV27; 9 bases match TRBD2. The CDR3 is made up of 14 amino acids. Trimming took 5 bases from V and 4 from J; bases not matched to a gene: 3. CDR1 MNHEY and CDR2 SMNVEV come from the germline V gene (reference sequence). The CDR3 reads CASSGSGSYNEQFF. The CDR3 nucleotides are TGTGCCAGCAGTGGTAGCGGGAGTTACAATGAGCAGTTCTTC.

The chain combines TRBV20-1 with TRBJ2-5; D might be TRBD2 (6 bases). The CDR3 runs to 15 residues. Germline CDR1 reads DFQATT; CDR2 reads SNEGSKA (reference sequence). With 2 bases removed from V and 1 base from J, the gap between germline ends came to 14 bases. The CDR3 here is CSARSVAAVQETQYF. The CDR3 DNA reads TGCAGTGCTAGAAGTGTAGCGGCAGTCCAAGAGACCCAGTACTTC.

The chain links TRBV9 to TRBJ2-2, with TRBD2 identical over 8 bases. Germline V CDR1 and CDR2: SGDLS, YYNGEE. J lost 1 base, V lost 0 bases, and 2 bases had no gene match. The CDR3 runs 16 residues. The CDR3 region is CASSVVAGMNTGELFF. CDR3 bases: TGTGCCAGCAGCGTAGTAGCGGGAATGAACACCGGGGAGCTGTTTTTT.

The rearrangement uses TRBV13 and TRBJ2-3; 10 nucleotides match TRBD1. In germline, CDR1 is PRHDT, CDR2 FYEKMQ (reference sequence). The CDR3 has 15 amino acids. The J segment lost 5 bases and the V segment lost 3 bases, leaving 5 bases of the junction unmatched. The CDR3 region is CASSLGTGVGDTQYF. The CDR3 region has the DNA TGTGCCAGCAGCTTGGGGACAGGGGTAGGAGATACGCAGTATTTT. The full variable domain, its missing parts supplied by reference TRBV13 and TRBJ2-3, is AAGVIQSPRHLIKEKRETATLKCYPIPRHDTVYWYQQGPGQDPQFLISFYEKMQSDKGSIPDRFSAQQFSDYHSELNMSSLELGDSALYFCASSLGTGVGDTQYFGPGTRLTVL.

The rearrangement uses TRBV29-1 and TRBJ2-7; D is undetermined. This CDR3 is 13 amino acids long. V lost 7 bases and J 3 bases, leaving 16 bases between the germline ends. The germline gives CDR1 SQVTM, CDR2 ANQGSEA. The CDR3 here is CSARLPPYYEQYF. CDR3 DNA sequence: TGCAGCGCAAGACTTCCACCATACTACGAGCAGTACTTC.

The chain has TRBV20-1 and TRBJ2-3; D possibly matches TRBD1 or TRBD2 (5 bases each). This CDR3 comprises 14 residues. V lost 1 base and J lost 4, with 12 bases in between. Germline CDR1 DFQATT, CDR2 SNEGSKA (reference sequence). The CDR3 region is CSARVRGVADTQYF. CDR3 DNA: TGCAGTGCTAGAGTAAGGGGAGTGGCAGATACGCAGTATTTT.

This clonotype was observed a few times. The V call is TRBV2, the J call TRBJ2-7; 8 bases are a match to TRBD2. The CDR3 has 11 residues. CDR1 is SNHLY, CDR2 FYNNEI, per germline. V lost 10 bases to trimming and J lost 4 bases; unmatched junction nucleotides: 3. CDR3 DNA: TGTGCCACCGGGGGGGGATACGAGCAGTACTTC. Its translation is CATGGGYEQYF.

V and J are TRBV6-5 and TRBJ1-4, with D perhaps matching TRBD1 (5 bases). The CDR3 extends over 17 amino acids. V was trimmed by 2 bases and J by 0 bases, leaving 13 bases between them. Germline CDR1 reads MNHEY; CDR2 reads SVGAGI. The CDR3, as DNA: TGTGCCAGCAGTTACGGGCAGGGAAGACCAACTAATGAAAAACTGTTTTTT. Amino acids: CASSYGQGRPTNEKLFF.